The T cell receptor (beta chain) under discussion was sequenced for a study of glioma-infiltrating T cells. This clonotype has a count of ten or more. The target antigen is unknown. Regarding the study as a whole: Non-neoplastic patients had below-expected tissue-blood divergence, while all gliomas exceeded expectation.

TCR alpha and beta CDR3 regions were amplified from RNA using iRepertoire nested multiplex PCR. From the multiplex PCR reads, TCRdb called clonotypes with MiXCR, one entry per CDR3 protein. The sample shows approximately 120,000 distinct CDR3 sequences, approximately 25% of them seen only once. The germline V and J ends were trimmed by 2 bases and 3 bases, with 2 bases remaining between them. This CDR3 has 12 amino acids. Sequenced: glioma tissue, nonneoplastic brain tissue, or PBMCs (not recorded which). V is TRBV12-3 or TRBV12-4 and J is TRBJ1-3; D ambiguous. The TCR sequence derives from a human donor with low-grade glioma or glioblastoma, undergoing nonglioma brain surgery, or in good health (not recorded which). CDR3 protein: CASSLIGNTIYF. In DNA, the CDR3 is TGTGCCAGCAGTTTAATTGGAAACACCATATATTTT.